This passage covers 4 T cell receptor beta chains from one sample sequenced in a study of post-analysis software for immune sequencing data. Unique molecular identifiers were present in the TCR beta cDNA libraries. TCRdb reprocessed the PCR reads with MiXCR, giving one entry per CDR3 protein. The sample has under 200,000 distinct CDR3 sequences, 35% to 40% seen once; the top ten hold under 30%. This sample comprised blood, obtained after autologous hematopoietic stem cell transplantation. The origin of the receptors is a girl aged 5 to 17 with multiple sclerosis.

The table lists this clonotype with many counts. The chain couples TRBV5-5 to TRBJ2-7; D is undetermined. Germline V gene sequence: CDR1 SGHKS, CDR2 YYEKEE (reference sequence). Trimming removed 4 bases at V and 4 bases at J, with 6 bases between. The CDR3 runs to 11 residues. The CDR3, as DNA: TGTGCCAGCAGCGCAGGATACGAGCAGTACTTC. The encoded protein is CASSAGYEQYF.

V usage is TRBV9 and J usage is TRBJ2-5; a weak D match, TRBD2 (6 bases). V was shortened by 6 bases and J by 4 bases, with 10 bases between the two germline ends. Germline lookup yields CDR1 SGDLS and CDR2 YYNGEE. CDR3 length equals 12 residues. CDR3 nucleotides: TGTGCCAGCACCCCGGAGGGAGAGACCCAGTACTTC. The encoded protein is CASTPEGETQYF.

This clonotype was seen only a few times. This chain connects TRBV5-1 to TRBJ1-2; TRBD1 agrees at 10 bases. The CDR3 consists of 13 residues. CDR1 SGHRS and CDR2 YFSETQ come from the germline V gene. The V and J ends lost 4 bases and 11 bases, in that order; junction bases with no gene match: 8. CDR3 in DNA: TGCGCCAGCAGCCCCGGGACAGGGGAATTATACACCTTC. It encodes CASSPGTGELYTF.

CDR3 DNA sequence: TGTGCCAGCAGCTTAGCGGGGACTAGCGCGACAAGCTCCTACGAGCAGTACTTC. Translation gives CASSLAGTSATSSYEQYF. The V gene is TRBV7-2, the J gene TRBJ2-7; 10 bases are shared with TRBD2. In germline, CDR1 is SGHTA, CDR2 FQGNSA. The ends lost 0 bases at V and 0 bases at J; junction bases unmatched: 8. The CDR3 has 18 amino acids.